Shown below are 4 T cell receptor beta chains from a single sample sequenced in a study of blood T cell repertoires in COVID-19. Sequencing used immunoSEQ multiplex PCR; TCRdb keeps in-frame clones, though not all of them. The sample contains approximately 70,000 clones, more than 70% of which appear only once. Sequencing was carried out using peripheral blood. These receptors all stem from a woman aged 60-75 years with acute or convalescent COVID-19.

The V gene is TRBV15, the J gene TRBJ2-2; TRBD1 aligns across 7 bases. Germline V lookup: CDR1 LNHNV, CDR2 YYDKDF (reference sequence). The CDR3 length is 14 residues. J lost 6 bases, V lost 0 bases, and 1 base had no gene match. CDR3 DNA: TGTGCCACCAGCAGAGATCAGGGGGCCGGGGAGCTGTTTTTT. It yields the protein CATSRDQGAGELFF. The full variable domain, completed using reference TRBV15 and TRBJ2-2, is DAMVIQNPRYQVTQFGKPVTLSCSQTLNHNVMYWYQQKSSQAPKLLFHYYDKDFNNEADTPDNFQSRRPNTSFCFLDIRSPGLGDTAMYLCATSRDQGAGELFFGEGSRLTVL.

The chain has TRBV3-1 (or the pseudogene TRBV3-2) and TRBJ1-6; TRBD1 aligns across 7 bases. V was clipped by 5 bases and J by 5 bases; unmatched bases: 3. CDR1 is LGHDT, CDR2 YNNKEL, per germline (reference sequence). The CDR3 length is 14 residues. The CDR3 region is CASSSQGNNSPLHF. The CDR3 region has the DNA TGTGCCAGCAGCTCACAGGGGAATAATTCACCCCTCCACTTT.

CDR3 sequence: CASGLVLGNTEAFF. DNA for the CDR3: TGTGCTAGTGGTTTGGTACTCGGGAACACTGAAGCTTTCTTT. The chain combines TRBV12-5 with TRBJ1-1; D ambiguous. V gave up 0 bases and J gave up 1 base, with 6 bases separating them. The V gene's germline CDR1 is LGHNT and CDR2 FRNRAP. CDR3 length equals 14 residues.

The rearrangement joins TRBV4-3 to TRBJ2-3, with a weak D call TRBD2 (7 bases). CDR3 length equals 16 residues. Germline values: CDR1 LGHNA, CDR2 YSLEER. The V gene lost 0 bases and the J gene lost 3 bases, with 13 bases spanning the gap. The CDR3 spells CASSQEWGGVTDTQYF. The CDR3 DNA reads as TGCGCCAGCAGCCAAGAATGGGGGGGCGTAACAGATACGCAGTATTTT.